Listed below are T cell receptor beta chains from one sample, sequenced in a study of T cell responses to AZD1222 COVID-19 vaccine. Sequencing used immunoSEQ multiplex PCR; TCRdb keeps in-frame clones, though not all of them. The sample includes about 110,000 clones, roughly nine tenths of them seen just once. This specimen was peripheral blood, taken on day 0 of AZD1222 vaccination. These TCRs come from an adult in good health. Each CDR3 is given with its conserved first and last residue. D genes are given only for firm matches. Rows may omit the clone size; those that give it use once, few, many or a size class.

V: TRBV11-2; J: TRBJ2-7; size: .; D: .; DNA: TGTGCCAGCAGCTTAGATCCGGGCAGCGGCGAGCAGTACTTC; CDR3: CASSLDPGSGEQYF
V: TRBV23-1; J: TRBJ1-5; size: .; D: .; DNA: TGCGCCAGCAACCTTCGGGGGGTGGATTATCAGCCCCAGCATTTT; CDR3: CASNLRGVDYQPQHF
V: TRBV5-1; J: TRBJ1-1; size: .; D: .; DNA: TGCGCCAGCAGCTTGGACACGACCGAGGCTGAAGCTTTCTTT; CDR3: CASSLDTTEAEAFF
V: TRBV10-3; J: TRBJ2-2; size: .; D: TRBD2; DNA: TGTGCCATCAATTTAGCGGGGACGGGCGGGGAGCTGTTTTTT; CDR3: CAINLAGTGGELFF
V: TRBV24-1; J: TRBJ1-5; size: .; D: .; DNA: TGTGCCACCAGTGATCCCGGAGGGGGGCCCCAGCATTTT; CDR3: CATSDPGGGPQHF
V: TRBV25-1; J: TRBJ1-2; size: once; D: TRBD1; DNA: TGTGCCAGCAGTGAAGGACAGGGGGCGCTTGATGGCTACACCTTC; CDR3: CASSEGQGALDGYTF
V: TRBV5-8; J: TRBJ1-2; size: .; D: .; DNA: TGTGCCAGCAGCTGGAGGGTTCTTGACTATGGCTACACCTTC; CDR3: CASSWRVLDYGYTF
V: TRBV5-4; J: TRBJ2-7; size: .; D: TRBD2; DNA: TGTGCCAGCAGAGAGATCAGCGGGACTAGCGGGGCCTACGAGCAGTACTTC; CDR3: CASREISGTSGAYEQYF
V: TRBV10-2; J: TRBJ2-2; size: .; D: .; DNA: TGCGCCAGCAGTAGCGGGACCGGGGAGCTGTTTTTT; CDR3: CASSSGTGELFF
V: TRBV19; J: TRBJ1-1; size: .; D: TRBD1; DNA: TGTGCCAGTAGTATAGGCGCCGGGACAGGGAATGCTTTCTTT; CDR3: CASSIGAGTGNAFF
V: TRBV28; J: TRBJ1-4; size: .; D: TRBD1; DNA: TGTGCCAGCAGTTCCTCGGGACAGGGGGATGAAAAACTGTTTTTT; CDR3: CASSSSGQGDEKLFF
V: TRBV3-1/TRBV3-2; J: TRBJ2-3; size: once; D: TRBD2; DNA: TGTGCCAGCAGCCCGTGGGGGGCGGGAGGCCCCGTAGATACGCAGTATTTT; CDR3: CASSPWGAGGPVDTQYF
V: TRBV28; J: TRBJ2-7; size: .; D: TRBD2; DNA: TGTGCCAGCAGGAGCGGGGAACTCTACGAGCAGTACTTC; CDR3: CASRSGELYEQYF
V: TRBV28; J: TRBJ1-6; size: .; D: .; DNA: TGTGCCACCCAGGGACGGAAAAATTCACCCCTCCACTTT; CDR3: CATQGRKNSPLHF
V: TRBV5-1; J: TRBJ2-3; size: .; D: .; DNA: TGCGCCAGCAGCTTGGACAGAGGCACAGATACGCAGTATTTT; CDR3: CASSLDRGTDTQYF
V: TRBV7-8; J: TRBJ2-5; size: .; D: .; DNA: TGTGCCAGCAGCTTGAGCCGGACACTACAAGAGACCCAGTACTTC; CDR3: CASSLSRTLQETQYF
V: TRBV10-1; J: TRBJ1-1; size: .; D: TRBD1; DNA: TGCGCCAGCAGTGCCCAAGACAGGGGGAACACTGAAGCTTTCTTT; CDR3: CASSAQDRGNTEAFF
V: TRBV14; J: TRBJ1-4; size: .; D: .; DNA: TGTGCCAGCAGCCAAGGCTCTCTTTATGAAAAACTGTTTTTT; CDR3: CASSQGSLYEKLFF
V: TRBV29-1; J: TRBJ1-2; size: .; D: .; DNA: TGCAGCGTTGAAGGACAGGCCGGCTACACCTTC; CDR3: CSVEGQAGYTF
V: TRBV28; J: TRBJ2-5; size: .; D: TRBD1; DNA: TGTGCCAGTTTCTCCCGGGACAGGGATTTCGGGGCCCAGTACTTC; CDR3: CASFSRDRDFGAQYF